This record concerns one T cell receptor beta chain sequence. CDR1 and CDR2 from the germline V gene are MNHNY and SVGAGI (reference sequence). The CDR3 sequence is 12 residues long. J lost 7 bases, V lost 6 bases, and 4 bases had no gene match. This sample is part of a study of CD8+ T cells in alopecia areata. Background on the study: A 6-month off-drug phase came after tofacitinib, which had lasted 6 to 18 months. By percentage of affected scalp area, the severity of treated patients was scored.

The treatment denotes: oral pan-JAK inhibitor, 5-10 mg twice daily. Alopecia areata patients had lesional scalp punch biopsies and peripheral blood taken from them. The sequencing template was cDNA reverse transcribed from extracted RNA. TCRdb keeps only in-frame clones here, not all; method: immunoSEQ multiplex PCR. This table has roughly 200,000 clones, roughly 44% appearing once. The chain employs TRBV6-6 and TRBJ2-7; TRBD2 matches 9 bases. This receptor was identified in a human donor with alopecia areata. Material: CD4+ T cells sorted from blood, obtained around week 36, from a patient treated with tofacitinib. The CDR3: CASSLLAGEQYF. In nucleotides, the CDR3 is TGTGCCAGCAGCTTACTAGCGGGTGAGCAGTACTTC.